This T cell receptor beta chain appears in the sequencing data of a study of T cell responses to AZD1222 COVID-19 vaccine. Only in-frame clones appear in the TCRdb table, and some are missing; sequencing was by immunoSEQ multiplex PCR. The data hold roughly 150,000 clones, with about nine tenths observed a single time. Remarks on this clone: Sequence at one end of the junction differs from germline and may be a read error.

Per the germline V gene, CDR1 is LNHDA and CDR2 is SQIVND (reference sequence). This CDR3 has 12 residues. V is TRBV19 and J is TRBJ2-7, with unresolved D. The source of this sequence is an adult in good health. This sample comprised peripheral blood, obtained on day 0 of AZD1222 vaccination. CDR3: CASSIFSGSMHF. CDR3 nucleotide sequence: TGTGCCAGTAGTATTTTCTCGGGCAGCATGCACTTC.